The rows below give T cell receptor beta chains drawn from one sample of a study of T-cell memory formation after mild COVID-19. Each CDR3 protein gets one entry after TCRdb re-called the 5' RACE reads with MiXCR. The sample records 540,000 or so distinct CDR3 sequences, over 20% being singletons. The material sequenced was PBMCs or a T cell subset sorted from them (not recorded which). The receptors were sampled from an adult woman who had mild COVID-19 (a few samples of this study predate the infection). Cell type and time point are not known. Each CDR3 is given with its conserved first and last residue. The D gene is left open where the match is weak. Expanded clones get a size class; other rows say once, few or many, or leave the size out.

d_call clone_size j_call v_call cdr3_aa cdr3_nt
TRBD2 . TRBJ2-5 TRBV5-1 CASRRGDVQETQYF TGCGCCAGCAGACGGGGGGACGTTCAAGAGACCCAGTACTTC
TRBD1 once TRBJ1-5 TRBV15 CATSERTGFIEPQHF TGTGCCACCAGCGAACGGACAGGGTTTATCGAGCCCCAGCATTTT
. . TRBJ2-5 TRBV7-9 CASSSGEEGAYQETQYF TGTGCCAGCAGCTCTGGAGAGGAAGGAGCTTACCAAGAGACCCAGTACTTC
. . TRBJ2-3 TRBV9 CASSVDGRDTQYF TGTGCCAGCAGCGTCGACGGTCGGGATACGCAGTATTTT
. . TRBJ1-1 TRBV18 CASSPGGRGNTEAFF TGTGCCAGCTCACCAGGTGGTCGGGGTAACACTGAAGCTTTCTTT
. . TRBJ1-5 TRBV24-1 CATSDSLDSQPQHF TGTGCCACCAGTGATTCGCTGGACAGCCAGCCCCAGCATTTT
TRBD1 . TRBJ2-7 TRBV27 CASRYRDRAYEQYF TGTGCCAGCAGATACCGGGACAGGGCCTACGAGCAGTACTTC
TRBD1 few TRBJ1-5 TRBV20-1 CSAKGAGVNQPQHF TGCAGTGCTAAGGGGGCAGGGGTTAATCAGCCCCAGCATTTT
. few TRBJ1-6 TRBV9 CASSVGPSGDNSPLHF TGTGCCAGCAGCGTAGGCCCCTCGGGGGATAATTCACCCCTCCACTTT
. . TRBJ1-1 TRBV11-2 CASSLGLGAGTEAFF TGTGCCAGCAGCTTGGGATTGGGGGCTGGCACTGAAGCTTTCTTT
. . TRBJ2-7 TRBV7-9 CASSLLGIEQYF TGTGCCAGCAGCTTACTCGGGATCGAGCAGTACTTC
TRBD1 few TRBJ2-7 TRBV9 CASSIETGPFEQYF TGTGCCAGCAGCATTGAGACAGGGCCGTTCGAGCAGTACTTC
TRBD1 . TRBJ1-2 TRBV5-1 CASSLVQGELYGYTF TGCGCCAGCAGCTTGGTCCAGGGGGAGTTGTATGGCTACACCTTC
. few TRBJ2-7 TRBV9 CASSPNFYEQYF TGTGCCAGCAGCCCAAATTTCTACGAGCAGTACTTC
. few TRBJ2-4 TRBV7-3 CASSPQGPLAKNIQYF TGTGCCAGCAGCCCCCAGGGTCCTCTAGCCAAAAACATTCAGTACTTC
. . TRBJ1-1 TRBV29-1 CSVEYDMNTEAFF TGCAGCGTAGAATATGACATGAACACTGAAGCTTTCTTT
TRBD2 few TRBJ2-3 TRBV7-9 CASSNPLAGPYQYTQYF TGTGCCAGCAGCAACCCCCTAGCGGGTCCCTACCAATATACGCAGTATTTT
. many TRBJ2-7 TRBV12-2 CASRFQFHQEFIGRGQYF TGTGCAAGTCGCTTTCAATTTCATCAGGAATTTATCGGTCGGGGTCAGTACTTC
TRBD1 . TRBJ1-1 TRBV7-8 CASSLDRQGKNTEAFF TGTGCCAGCAGCTTAGATAGACAGGGCAAGAACACTGAAGCTTTCTTT
TRBD1 . TRBJ2-1 TRBV4-2 CASSQDLTGGEYEQFF TGTGCCAGCAGCCAAGATTTGACAGGGGGGGAATATGAGCAGTTCTTC
. . TRBJ1-2 TRBV29-1 CSVVGGENYGYTF TGCAGCGTTGTTGGGGGGGAGAACTATGGCTACACCTTC
TRBD1 few TRBJ2-1 TRBV24-1 CATSDMDRGASYNEQFF TGTGCCACCAGTGATATGGACAGGGGGGCCTCCTACAATGAGCAGTTCTTC
. many TRBJ2-5 TRBV18 CASETGEETQYF TGTGCCAGCGAGACGGGGGAGGAGACCCAGTACTTC
. . TRBJ1-2 TRBV24-1 CATSDPNRNGYTF TGTGCCACCAGTGACCCTAACAGGAATGGCTACACCTTC
. . TRBJ1-3 TRBV25-1 CASSEYGSGNTIYF TGTGCCAGCAGTGAATACGGCTCTGGAAACACCATATATTTT
. . TRBJ2-1 TRBV20-1 CSGRGPNEQFF TGCAGTGGGCGGGGGCCAAATGAGCAGTTCTTC
TRBD2 few TRBJ2-3 TRBV29-1 CSVRGLAGGSTDTQYF TGCAGCGTCCGCGGACTAGCGGGAGGTAGCACAGATACGCAGTATTTT
. few TRBJ1-2 TRBV10-3 CAISKDGYYGYTF TGTGCCATCAGTAAGGACGGGTACTATGGCTACACCTTC
. few TRBJ2-3 TRBV20-1 CSATPGGGTDTQYF TGCAGTGCTACCCCAGGGGGAGGGACAGATACGCAGTATTTT
TRBD1 few TRBJ2-1 TRBV10-3 CAINSQTGTGGHNEQFF TGTGCCATCAATTCCCAAACCGGGACAGGGGGCCATAATGAGCAGTTCTTC
. . TRBJ2-4 TRBV5-1 CASTEMGDIQYF TGCGCCAGCACCGAAATGGGGGACATTCAGTACTTC
TRBD2 . TRBJ2-1 TRBV20-1 CSATARGRINEQFF TGCAGTGCTACCGCCCGCGGGAGGATCAATGAGCAGTTCTTC
TRBD2 . TRBJ2-7 TRBV29-1 CSVEDGLAGSYEQYF TGCAGCGTTGAAGATGGACTAGCGGGCTCCTACGAGCAGTACTTC
. . TRBJ2-7 TRBV12-3/TRBV12-4 CASSLGGLAGEQYF TGTGCCAGCAGTTTAGGTGGGCTGGCCGGCGAGCAGTACTTC
. many TRBJ2-5 TRBV12-3/TRBV12-4 CASSLEGFETQYF TGTGCCAGCAGTTTAGAAGGTTTCGAGACCCAGTACTTC
. few TRBJ2-6 TRBV7-2 CASSLVGLSGANVLTF TGTGCCAGCAGCTTAGTTGGCCTCTCTGGGGCCAACGTCCTGACTTTC
TRBD1 few TRBJ2-4 TRBV29-1 CSAGQGTKNIQYF TGCAGCGCAGGACAGGGGACCAAAAACATTCAGTACTTC
TRBD1 . TRBJ1-5 TRBV5-1 CASSQTGAPNQPQHF TGCGCCAGCAGCCAGACAGGGGCCCCTAATCAGCCCCAGCATTTT
. many TRBJ2-7 TRBV5-1 CASSLDGNPYEQYF TGCGCCAGCAGCTTGGACGGAAACCCCTACGAGCAGTACTTC
TRBD2 few TRBJ2-3 TRBV4-1 CASSREHPGTSADTQYF TGCGCCAGCAGCCGGGAACATCCCGGGACTAGCGCAGATACGCAGTATTTT
. few TRBJ2-2 TRBV18 CASSPLDQSTGELFF TGTGCCAGCTCACCCCTGGACCAGTCCACCGGGGAGCTGTTTTTT
TRBD2 few TRBJ2-7 TRBV7-2 CASSLGDTRTSGSYEQYF TGTGCCAGCAGCTTAGGGGACACGCGGACTAGCGGGAGCTACGAGCAGTACTTC
. . TRBJ2-2 TRBV7-9 CASSHWALANTGELFF TGTGCCAGCAGCCACTGGGCCTTAGCGAACACCGGGGAGCTGTTTTTT
. . TRBJ2-3 TRBV5-5 CASFSFGTDTQYF TGTGCCAGCTTTAGCTTCGGGACAGATACGCAGTATTTT
TRBD2 . TRBJ2-3 TRBV3-1 CASSPRLGGSTDTQYF TGTGCCAGCAGCCCTAGACTGGGGGGGTCCACAGATACGCAGTATTTT
TRBD1 few TRBJ2-7 TRBV12-3/TRBV12-4 CASSFPETGIREQYF TGTGCCAGCAGTTTCCCCGAGACAGGGATTCGCGAGCAGTACTTC
TRBD2 . TRBJ2-5 TRBV7-8 CASSLGPFSGTQETQYF TGTGCCAGCAGCTTAGGTCCTTTTAGCGGGACCCAAGAGACCCAGTACTTC
TRBD2 . TRBJ2-3 TRBV3-1 CASSRVAGGPRDTQYF TGTGCCAGCAGCCGGGTAGCGGGGGGGCCGCGGGATACGCAGTATTTT